Many counts were recorded for the clone carrying this T cell receptor beta chain. Its antigen remains unknown. This CDR3 contains 14 residues. Trimming removed 0 bases from V and 8 bases from J, with 11 bases in between. Per the germline V gene, CDR1 is SEHNR and CDR2 is FQNEAQ (reference sequence). This sample is part of a study of CD8 T cells in ankylosing spondylitis. Study-level points and caveats: What appeared characteristic of ankylosing spondylitis blood was a TCR beta motif of fewer than ten highly homologous variants. The clones that were linked to disease were reported to be significantly enriched in matched synovial fluid samples from ankylosing spondylitis patients.

Making use of molecular barcodes, quantitative 5'-RACE generated TCR beta libraries. MiXCR, applied by TCRdb to the 5' RACE reads, yields one record per CDR3 protein. The sample holds 300,000 to 350,000 distinct CDR3 sequences; 9.5% to 13% are singletons and the top ten take roughly 9%. This rearrangement joins TRBV7-9 to TRBJ2-1, with a tentative D call TRBD2 (5 bases). This TCR was sampled from a female donor with ankylosing spondylitis or in good health (not recorded which). The sequenced sample consisted of blood, either unsorted or a sorted T cell fraction (not recorded which). Here the CDR3 DNA reads TGTGCCAGCAGCTTAGCGGGAGTCGTCTATGAGCAGTTCTTC. Its protein product is CASSLAGVVYEQFF. The variable domain in full, completed from reference TRBV7-9 and TRBJ2-1, reads DTGVSQNPRHKITKRGQNVTFRCDPISEHNRLYWYRQTLGQGPEFLTYFQNEAQLEKSRLLSDRFSAERPKGSFSTLEIQRTEQGDSAMYLCASSLAGVVYEQFFGPGTRLTVL.